Listed below are T cell receptor beta chains from one sample, sequenced in a study of tumor-infiltrating lymphocytes in primary liver carcinoma. TCRdb reprocessed the multiplex PCR reads with MiXCR, giving one entry per CDR3 protein. The sample records around 37,000 distinct CDR3 sequences, more than 70% being singletons. Sequenced input: tumor-adjacent normal liver tissue. The origin of the receptors is a man aged 40-49 years with primary liver carcinoma and hepatitis B virus infection. Each CDR3 is given with its conserved first and last residue. Each record gives: clone size, V gene, D gene, J gene, CDR3 DNA, CDR3 protein. D genes are given only for firm matches. Expanded clones are given a class, and other clones once, few, many or no size at all.

clone_size: .; v_call: TRBV6-5; d_call: TRBD2; j_call: TRBJ2-7; cdr3_nt: TGTGCCAGCAGTCTGAGCGGGGGAAGCTCCGACGAGCAGTACTTC; cdr3_aa: CASSLSGGSSDEQYF
clone_size: .; v_call: TRBV7-8; d_call: TRBD2; j_call: TRBJ2-1; cdr3_nt: TGTGCCAGTAGCCTGACTAGCGGGAAGGTCGATGAGCAGTTCTTC; cdr3_aa: CASSLTSGKVDEQFF
clone_size: .; v_call: TRBV29-1; d_call: .; j_call: TRBJ2-1; cdr3_nt: TGCAGCGTTGAAGTTGCGAATAGGTCCTACAATGTACAGTTCTTC; cdr3_aa: CSVEVANRSYNVQFF
clone_size: .; v_call: TRBV11-1; d_call: .; j_call: TRBJ2-7; cdr3_nt: TGTGCCAGCGGGCCTGGACGGCGATTCTACGAGCAATACTTC; cdr3_aa: CASGPGRRFYEQYF
clone_size: .; v_call: TRBV12-3/TRBV12-4; d_call: TRBD1; j_call: TRBJ2-5; cdr3_nt: TGTGCCAGCGCTCAGGGACAGTCCCAAGCGACCCAGCACTTC; cdr3_aa: CASAQGQSQATQHF
clone_size: .; v_call: TRBV29-1; d_call: TRBD1; j_call: TRBJ1-2; cdr3_nt: TGCAGTATCGCGGACAGGGAGTACTATGGCTACACCTTC; cdr3_aa: CSIADREYYGYTF
clone_size: .; v_call: TRBV11-1; d_call: TRBD1; j_call: TRBJ2-2; cdr3_nt: TGTACCAGCAGCTTACGAACGGGACAGAGCACCGGGGAGCTGTTTTTT; cdr3_aa: CTSSLRTGQSTGELFF
clone_size: many; v_call: TRBV5-4; d_call: .; j_call: TRBJ1-2; cdr3_nt: TGTGCCAGCAGCTTTACGTCCTATGGCTACACCTTC; cdr3_aa: CASSFTSYGYTF
clone_size: once; v_call: TRBV6-1; d_call: TRBD2; j_call: TRBJ2-5; cdr3_nt: TGTGCCAGCAGTGAACAAATGTGCGGGAGGGAGACCCAGTACTTC; cdr3_aa: CASSEQMCGRETQYF
clone_size: .; v_call: TRBV13; d_call: .; j_call: TRBJ2-7; cdr3_nt: TGTGCCTGCAGCTTAGGAGGTGAGGGGGGCGGCGAGCAGTACTTC; cdr3_aa: CACSLGGEGGGEQYF
clone_size: .; v_call: TRBV6-1; d_call: .; j_call: TRBJ2-5; cdr3_nt: TGTGCCAGCGGTGAACAAACTAGCAGGAGGGAGACCCAGTACTTC; cdr3_aa: CASGEQTSRRETQYF
clone_size: .; v_call: TRBV7-8; d_call: .; j_call: TRBJ2-3; cdr3_nt: TGTACCAGCAGCTCCGACTGGTACGATGGTACGCAGTATTTT; cdr3_aa: CTSSSDWYDGTQYF
clone_size: once; v_call: TRBV12-3/TRBV12-4; d_call: .; j_call: TRBJ1-5; cdr3_nt: .; cdr3_aa: CTSSLGSAFLRQHF
clone_size: once; v_call: TRBV10-2; d_call: .; j_call: TRBJ2-3; cdr3_nt: TGCTCCAGCAGTGATGGAACCACTAATCCGCAGTATTTT; cdr3_aa: CSSSDGTTNPQYF
clone_size: medium-sized; v_call: TRBV11-2; d_call: TRBD1; j_call: TRBJ2-2; cdr3_nt: TGTGCCAGCGGCTTAAGGGACAGGAACACCGGGGAGCTGTTTTTT; cdr3_aa: CASGLRDRNTGELFF
clone_size: .; v_call: TRBV6-4; d_call: .; j_call: TRBJ1-5; cdr3_nt: TGTGCGAGCAGTGACGACGGCGTTTCGCCCCAGCATTTT; cdr3_aa: CASSDDGVSPQHF
clone_size: .; v_call: TRBV25-1; d_call: TRBD1; j_call: TRBJ1-2; cdr3_nt: TGTGCCAGCGGGGACAGGGGGCCCCATGGCTGCACCTTC; cdr3_aa: CASGDRGPHGCTF
clone_size: .; v_call: TRBV12-3/TRBV12-4; d_call: TRBD2; j_call: TRBJ2-1; cdr3_nt: TGTGCCAACAATTTAATCAGCGGGAGAGGAAATGAGCAGTTCTTC; cdr3_aa: CANNLISGRGNEQFF
clone_size: .; v_call: TRBV5-8; d_call: TRBD2; j_call: TRBJ2-1; cdr3_nt: TGTGCCAGCAGCCCGCTGGGACTAGCGTCCTCCTACAATGAGCAGTTCTTC; cdr3_aa: CASSPLGLASSYNEQFF
clone_size: once; v_call: TRBV5-6; d_call: TRBD2; j_call: TRBJ2-7; cdr3_nt: TGTGCCAGCAGCCAGGAACTAGCGGGAGTGATGTTGTCCTACAATCAGTACTTC; cdr3_aa: CASSQELAGVMLSYNQYF
clone_size: .; v_call: TRBV7-9; d_call: .; j_call: TRBJ2-7; cdr3_nt: TGTGCCAGCAGCATCGGGCAAGTGGAGCAGTACTTC; cdr3_aa: CASSIGQVEQYF
clone_size: once; v_call: TRBV4-2; d_call: TRBD2; j_call: TRBJ2-3; cdr3_nt: TGTGCCAGCAACTTAAGACTAGCTAGTACAGATACGCAGTATTTT; cdr3_aa: CASNLRLASTDTQYF
clone_size: .; v_call: TRBV14; d_call: .; j_call: TRBJ2-4; cdr3_nt: TGTGCCAGCAGCCAAGATCCAACCAAAAACATTCAGTACTTC; cdr3_aa: CASSQDPTKNIQYF
clone_size: .; v_call: TRBV6-6; d_call: .; j_call: TRBJ2-7; cdr3_nt: TGTGCCAGCGGGGCAGGGGCCTACGAGCAATACTTC; cdr3_aa: CASGAGAYEQYF
clone_size: once; v_call: TRBV6-1; d_call: .; j_call: TRBJ1-5; cdr3_nt: TGTGCCAGAAGTGAAGCGGGACACCATAATCAGCCCCAGCACTTT; cdr3_aa: CARSEAGHHNQPQHF
clone_size: .; v_call: TRBV14; d_call: .; j_call: TRBJ2-7; cdr3_nt: TGTGCCAGCAACCTGAGTGGACTCTACGAGCAGTACTTC; cdr3_aa: CASNLSGLYEQYF
clone_size: .; v_call: TRBV28; d_call: TRBD2; j_call: TRBJ2-3; cdr3_nt: TGTGCCAACAGTTTGGGGGGACTAGTCACAGATACGCAATATTTT; cdr3_aa: CANSLGGLVTDTQYF
clone_size: .; v_call: TRBV10-2; d_call: .; j_call: TRBJ1-1; cdr3_nt: TGCGCCAGCAGGGAAGCAGAAAACACTGAAACTTTCTTT; cdr3_aa: CASREAENTETFF
clone_size: .; v_call: TRBV6-1; d_call: TRBD1; j_call: TRBJ1-2; cdr3_nt: TGTGCCGGCAGTATGCGGGACAGGGGAGGCGATGGCTACACCTTC; cdr3_aa: CAGSMRDRGGDGYTF
clone_size: once; v_call: TRBV28; d_call: TRBD1; j_call: TRBJ1-5; cdr3_nt: TGTGCCAGCAGTTTACCAAACAGGGCAGGGGGGAGCAATCAGCCTCAGCATTTT; cdr3_aa: CASSLPNRAGGSNQPQHF
clone_size: once; v_call: TRBV6-5; d_call: TRBD2; j_call: TRBJ2-2; cdr3_nt: TGTGCCAGTACTTTAGCGGGTTCCGCCGGGGAGCTGTTTTTT; cdr3_aa: CASTLAGSAGELFF